A single sample is the source of the 23 T cell receptor beta chains below, sequenced in a study of CD8 T cells in ankylosing spondylitis (dated 2017 in TCRdb). No antigen is known for these receptors. The library was produced with 5' RACE. The instrument was an Illumina HiSeq 2500. The public reads were quality trimmed at Q25 with fastp and then assembled into clones with MiXCR by TCRdb, keeping productive beta chains. A single entry per CDR3 protein holds the most common genes and DNA from its merged rows. The sample profile shows hundreds of thousands of distinct CDR3 sequences; over 9.5% of them were found once. The ten largest clonotypes hold around 0.51% of the sample. Study-wide conclusions, independent of this receptor: A TCR beta motif of several highly homologous amino acid variants appeared characteristic of blood from ankylosing spondylitis patients.

Sequenced: blood, either unsorted or a sorted T cell fraction (not recorded which). These receptor sequences come from a male donor with ankylosing spondylitis.

This clonotype showed up just once. The chain links TRBV10-1 to TRBJ2-7; D may correspond to TRBD1 or TRBD2 (6 bases each). Trimming pared 4 bases from V and 3 bases from J, leaving 16 bases between. The CDR3 extends over 15 amino acids. Germline V gives CDR1 WNHNN, CDR2 SYGVQD (reference sequence). The CDR3 spells CASSGSPRGGYEQYF. The CDR3 nucleotides are TGCGCCAGCAGTGGGTCTCCCAGGGGAGGCTACGAGCAGTACTTC.

This CDR3 reads CASRQSLAGDSYEQYF. The CDR3 DNA follows: TGTGCCAGCAGGCAGTCCCTAGCGGGGGACTCCTACGAGCAGTACTTC. The gene calls are TRBV6-1 and TRBJ2-7; 10 bases align to TRBD2. The V gene's germline CDR1 is MNHNS and CDR2 SASEGT. This CDR3 has 16 amino acids. J was trimmed by 0 bases and V by 6 bases; bases with no gene match: 8.

J is TRBJ1-4 and V is TRBV10-1; no reliable D call. Trimming pared 0 bases from V and 8 bases from J, leaving 10 bases between. The germline V gene encodes CDR1 WNHNN and CDR2 SYGVQD (reference sequence). The CDR3 sequence is 14 residues long. In DNA form, the CDR3 reads TGCGCCAGCAGTGAGTCGCCCAGAGGAGAAAAACTGTTTTTT. Protein sequence: CASSESPRGEKLFF.

There are many counts of this clonotype. The chain combines TRBV20-1 with TRBJ2-7; TRBD1 matches 7 bases. Unmatched junction bases numbered 0, after V lost 1 base and J lost 0 bases. There are 13 residues in the CDR3. The germline CDR1 and CDR2 sequences are DFQATT and SNEGSKA (reference sequence). For the CDR3, the DNA is TGCAGTGCTAGAGGGACAGGCTCCTACGAGCAGTACTTC. Protein sequence: CSARGTGSYEQYF.

The V call is TRBV7-8, the J call TRBJ2-1; TRBD1 aligns across 9 bases. The V segment lost 1 base and the J segment 0 bases; nucleotides outside the gene matches: 10. The germline V gene encodes CDR1 SGHVS and CDR2 FQNEAQ. The CDR3 contains 19 residues. CDR3 nucleotide sequence: TGTGCCAGCAGCTTAGTCCCGGACAGGGGAAGGAGCTCCTACAATGAGCAGTTCTTC. It yields the protein CASSLVPDRGRSSYNEQFF.

This clonotype occurred many times. The chain combines TRBV20-1 with TRBJ1-1; TRBD1 agrees at 7 bases. The CDR3 loop spans 13 amino acids. Germline CDR1 and CDR2: DFQATT and SNEGSKA (reference sequence). After removal of 5 bases from V and 5 bases from J, the junction contained 8 bases not matched to a gene. In DNA, the CDR3 is TGCAGTGCTCTCAGGACAGGAACTACTGAAGCTTTCTTT. Protein sequence: CSALRTGTTEAFF.

This clonotype turned up a few times. CDR3 in amino acids: CASSLQGAVNEQFF. For the CDR3, the DNA is TGTGCCAGCAGCTTGCAGGGGGCGGTGAATGAGCAGTTCTTC. The chain recombines TRBV5-6 with TRBJ2-1; TRBD1 matches 8 bases. The junction had 4 bases not matched to a gene; V was cut back by 1 base and J by 7 bases. CDR3 length equals 14 residues. From germline, CDR1 is SGHDT and CDR2 YYEEEE.

The chain couples TRBV9 to TRBJ2-3; TRBD2 agrees at 8 bases. Unmatched junction bases numbered 6, after V lost 6 bases and J lost 0 bases. Germline lookup yields CDR1 SGDLS and CDR2 YYNGEE. The CDR3 consists of 15 residues. Written as DNA, the CDR3 is TGTGCCAGCACCTTACTAGCGGACAGCACAGATACGCAGTATTTT. It specifies CASTLLADSTDTQYF.

This clonotype was counted between two and nine times. The chain uses TRBV7-2 and TRBJ1-2; D unresolved. V lost 1 base, J lost 3 bases, and 12 bases lay in between. Germline CDR1 and CDR2: SGHTA and FQGNSA. The CDR3 consists of 15 residues. The CDR3 DNA reads TGTGCCAGCAGCTTAGAGGGCAGGCAGGACTATGGCTACACCTTC. Its translation is CASSLEGRQDYGYTF.

In its sample, this clonotype was seen a few times. The gene calls are TRBV10-3 and TRBJ2-5, with a possible D match to TRBD1 (5 bases). The V and J ends lost 6 bases and 5 bases respectively, with 13 bases between them. The CDR3 consists of 13 residues. CDR1 and CDR2 from the germline V gene are ENHRY and SYGVKD. CDR3 DNA: TGTGCCATCAGCCAGGGTATTTCGGAGACCCAGTACTTC. Its translation: CAISQGISETQYF.

This clonotype was detected many times. This chain uses TRBV5-1 with TRBJ2-7, with D perhaps given as TRBD1 or TRBD2 (5 bases each). The V and J ends lost 4 bases and 5 bases respectively, with 16 bases between them. The V gene's germline CDR1 is SGHRS and CDR2 YFSETQ. The CDR3 length is 14 residues. CDR3 protein: CASSTTGPSNEQYF. Here the CDR3 DNA reads TGCGCCAGCAGCACGACGGGACCATCAAACGAGCAGTACTTC.

This clonotype was detected only a few times. CDR3 coding DNA: TGTGCCAGCAGTTTATTCCTGGGTACGTGGCGTCAGCCCCAGCATTTT. Translating it yields CASSLFLGTWRQPQHF. The rearrangement uses TRBV12-3 or TRBV12-4 and TRBJ1-5; D not certain. V gave up 2 bases and J gave up 6 bases, with 17 bases separating them. There are 16 residues in the CDR3.

This sequence joins TRBV29-1 and TRBJ2-3, with unresolved D. Trimming removed 6 bases from V and 1 base from J, with 11 bases in between. CDR1 is SQVTM and CDR2 is ANQGSEA in the germline V gene. CDR3 size: 13 residues. CDR3: CSVRNVGTDTQYF. Written as DNA, the CDR3 is TGCAGCGTACGTAATGTGGGCACAGATACGCAGTATTTT.

This clonotype has a count of ten or more. The chain recombines TRBV5-1 with TRBJ1-6; the D is unclear. V was shortened by 0 bases and J by 7 bases, with 5 bases between the two germline ends. Germline V lookup: CDR1 SGHRS, CDR2 YFSETQ. The CDR3 sequence is 13 residues long. In DNA form, the CDR3 reads TGCGCCAGCAGCTTGGCTTCAAATTCACCCCTCCACTTT. Amino acids: CASSLASNSPLHF.

V gene TRBV10-2 combines with J gene TRBJ2-3; D is uncertain. The CDR3 sequence is 12 residues long. The germline CDR1 and CDR2 sequences are WSHSY and SAAADI. The V and J ends lost 8 bases and 4 bases respectively, with 10 bases between them. The CDR3: CASSTLPDTQYF. The DNA for the CDR3 is TGCGCCAGCTCGACGCTGCCAGATACGCAGTATTTT.

This clonotype has ten or more counts. The genes are TRBV5-6 and TRBJ1-2; D gene ambiguous. This CDR3 region has 14 residues. V was shortened by 1 base and J by 6 bases, with 13 bases between the two germline ends. CDR1 SGHDT and CDR2 YYEEEE come from the germline V gene. The CDR3 protein is CASSLRFEEDGYTF. The CDR3 DNA reads as TGTGCCAGCAGCTTGCGATTTGAGGAGGATGGCTACACCTTC.

This clonotype was counted at least ten times. The V call is TRBV5-6, the J call TRBJ2-1, with 12 bases that match TRBD2. CDR1 is SGHDT and CDR2 is YYEEEE in the germline V gene. The ends lost 4 bases at V and 4 bases at J; junction bases unmatched: 6. CDR3 length: 16 amino acids. CDR3 amino acids: CASSLKTSGSYNEQFF. CDR3 bases: TGTGCCAGCAGCCTCAAGACTAGCGGGAGTTACAATGAGCAGTTCTTC.

Ten or more counts support this clonotype. The rearrangement links TRBV20-1 to TRBJ2-4, with D possibly TRBD2 on 6 matching bases. Germline V CDR1 and CDR2: DFQATT, SNEGSKA (reference sequence). The CDR3 has 12 amino acids. Written as DNA, the CDR3 is TGCAGCCGAAGTGGGGGGAGGAACATTCAGTACTTC. Amino acid sequence: CSRSGGRNIQYF.

This clonotype appeared a few times. The V gene is TRBV20-1, the J gene TRBJ1-6, with 9 nucleotides matching TRBD1. V shed 6 bases and J 8 bases; nucleotides not matched to a gene: 5. The CDR3 loop spans 13 amino acids. Germline V gene sequence: CDR1 DFQATT, CDR2 SNEGSKA (reference sequence). CDR3 region: CSAGQGMDSPLHF. In DNA form, the CDR3 reads TGCAGTGCCGGACAGGGGATGGATTCACCCCTCCACTTT.

The chain combines TRBV9 with TRBJ1-6, with a possible D match to TRBD1 (5 bases). The CDR3 loop spans 14 amino acids. V gave up 2 bases and J gave up 7 bases, with 10 bases separating them. Germline V gene lookup returns CDR1 SGDLS and CDR2 YYNGEE. CDR3 sequence (DNA): TGTGCCAGCAGCGTTCGGGGCCTAAATTCACCCCTCCACTTT. This codes for CASSVRGLNSPLHF.

This clonotype was found a few times. J is TRBJ2-7 and V is TRBV28; a possible D gene is TRBD1 (6 bases). Germline CDR1 is MDHEN and CDR2 is SYDVKM. The CDR3 sequence is 15 residues long. The V end lost 4 bases, the J end lost 3 bases, and 16 bases lay between the germline ends. The CDR3 DNA sequence: TGTGCCAGCAGTTCACTCGGGACACCAAACTACGAGCAGTACTTC. Amino acid sequence: CASSSLGTPNYEQYF.

The gene calls are TRBV7-2 and TRBJ2-1, with a tentative D call TRBD1 (5 bases). With 1 base removed from V and 3 bases from J, the gap between germline ends came to 16 bases. The CDR3 consists of 17 residues. Germline CDR1 is SGHTA and CDR2 is FQGNSA. The CDR3 sequence is CASSLVAGAAGYNEQFF. CDR3 bases: TGTGCCAGCAGCTTAGTTGCTGGGGCTGCCGGCTACAATGAGCAGTTCTTC.

V gene TRBV20-1 combines with J gene TRBJ1-2; TRBD1 aligns across 7 bases. This CDR3 has 13 amino acids. Germline values: CDR1 DFQATT, CDR2 SNEGSKA (reference sequence). Trimming removed 1 base from V and 8 bases from J; junction bases left unmatched: 7. This CDR3 is CSARVWAGQGYTF. In DNA, the CDR3 is TGCAGTGCTAGAGTGTGGGCGGGACAGGGCTACACCTTC.